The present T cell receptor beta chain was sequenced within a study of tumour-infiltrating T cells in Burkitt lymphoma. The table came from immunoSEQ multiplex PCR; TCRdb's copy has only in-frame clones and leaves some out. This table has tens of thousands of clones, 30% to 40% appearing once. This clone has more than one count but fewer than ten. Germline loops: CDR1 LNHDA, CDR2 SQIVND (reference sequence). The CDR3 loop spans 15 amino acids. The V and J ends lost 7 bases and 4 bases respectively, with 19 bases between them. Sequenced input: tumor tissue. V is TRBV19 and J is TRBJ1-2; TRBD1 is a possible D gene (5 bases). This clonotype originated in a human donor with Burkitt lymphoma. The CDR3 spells CASNVGALTAYGYTF. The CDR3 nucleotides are TGTGCCAGTAACGTAGGGGCCCTAACCGCCTATGGCTACACCTTC.